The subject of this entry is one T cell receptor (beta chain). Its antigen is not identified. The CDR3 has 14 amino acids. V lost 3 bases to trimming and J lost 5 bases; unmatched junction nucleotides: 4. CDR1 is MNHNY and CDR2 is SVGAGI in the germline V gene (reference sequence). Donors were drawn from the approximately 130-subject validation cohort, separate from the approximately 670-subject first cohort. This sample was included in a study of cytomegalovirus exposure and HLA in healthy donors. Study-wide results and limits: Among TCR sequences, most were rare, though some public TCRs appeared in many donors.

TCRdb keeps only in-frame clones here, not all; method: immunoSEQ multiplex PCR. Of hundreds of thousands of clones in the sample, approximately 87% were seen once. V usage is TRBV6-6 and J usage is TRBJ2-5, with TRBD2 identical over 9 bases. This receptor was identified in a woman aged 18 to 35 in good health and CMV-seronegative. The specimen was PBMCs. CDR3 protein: CASSYLAGTETQYF. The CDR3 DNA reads TGTGCCAGCAGTTATCTAGCGGGGACGGAGACCCAGTACTTC.